The source of this TCR beta chain is a study of blood T cell repertoires in COVID-19. Study in general: Sites in the United States, Italy and Spain provided acute and convalescent COVID-19 samples.

The sample holds one count of this clone. The CDR3 loop spans 13 amino acids. V was shortened by 3 bases and J by 5 bases, with 11 bases between the two germline ends. CDR1 and CDR2 (germline): MNHEY, SMNVEV (reference sequence). As originally analysed: The authors estimated nucleated cell counts from reference gene primer amplification. The assay was immunoSEQ multiplex PCR, and TCRdb's table has in-frame clones only and misses some. V, J and clone size reflect that table, while D and trimming were determined from the DNA. The data contain about 110,000 clones, 80% to 90% of them singletons. The chain has TRBV27 and TRBJ2-7, with D possibly being TRBD2 (6 bases). This TCR derives from a woman aged 45-60 years with acute or convalescent COVID-19. The sample comprised peripheral blood. The CDR3 nucleotides are TGTGCCAGCAGTTTGACTAGTTTTGACGAGCAGTACTTC. Its protein is CASSLTSFDEQYF.